This note documents a single TCR beta chain sequence. The sample originates from a study of T cell responses to AZD1222 COVID-19 vaccine. The repertoire was sequenced with immunoSEQ multiplex PCR; TCRdb's copy has only in-frame clones and lacks some. The sample holds under 200,000 clones, more than 70% seen once. Germline V gene data show CDR1 as SGHTA and CDR2 as FQGNSA. V lost 6 bases, J lost 7 bases, and 12 bases lay in between. The CDR3 consists of 13 residues. This chain joins TRBV7-2 and TRBJ1-4; tentative D call: TRBD1 (5 bases). The TCR comes from an adult who received the AZD1222 COVID-19 vaccine. The starting material was peripheral blood, obtained 28 days after the second AZD1222 dose. The CDR3 loop reads CASRARDAEKLFF. DNA for the CDR3: TGTGCCAGCAGAGCCCGGGACGCTGAAAAACTGTTTTTT.